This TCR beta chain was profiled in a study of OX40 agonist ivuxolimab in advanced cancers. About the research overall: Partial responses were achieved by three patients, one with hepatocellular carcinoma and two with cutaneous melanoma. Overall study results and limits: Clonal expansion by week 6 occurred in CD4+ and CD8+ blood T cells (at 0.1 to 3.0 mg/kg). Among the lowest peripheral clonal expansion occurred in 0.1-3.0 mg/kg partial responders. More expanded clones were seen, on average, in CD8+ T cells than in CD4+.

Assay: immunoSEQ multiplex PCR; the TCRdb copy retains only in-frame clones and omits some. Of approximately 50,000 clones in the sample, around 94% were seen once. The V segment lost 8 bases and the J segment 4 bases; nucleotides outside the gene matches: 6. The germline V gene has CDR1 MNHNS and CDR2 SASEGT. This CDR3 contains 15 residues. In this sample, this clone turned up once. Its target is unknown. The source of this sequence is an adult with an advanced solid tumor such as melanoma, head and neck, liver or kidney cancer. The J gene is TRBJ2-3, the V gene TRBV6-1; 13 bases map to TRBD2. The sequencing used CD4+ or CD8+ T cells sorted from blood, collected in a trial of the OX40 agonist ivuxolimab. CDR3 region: CASQRTSGRADTQYF. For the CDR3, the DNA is TGTGCCAGCCAAAGGACTAGCGGGAGAGCAGATACGCAGTATTTT.